The sequence of this T cell receptor (beta chain) was determined in a study of T-cell memory formation after mild COVID-19. Background on the study: Among the donors, TCR clusters were largely specific to each donor. Overall study results and limits: The CD4+ clones that contracted clustered mainly within CM and EM, and the CD8+ clones concentrated in EMRA. Several responding clones turned up in pre-infection memory, indicating that cross-reactive memory may have taken part.

In the case of this clonotype: Its target is unknown.

This CDR3 contains 13 residues. Trimming left V 2 bases short and J 2 bases short, with 6 bases between. In germline, CDR1 is ENHRY, CDR2 SYGVKD. Each CDR3 protein gets one entry after TCRdb re-called the 5' RACE reads with MiXCR. Here the sample spans around 80,000 distinct CDR3 sequences, roughly 13% being singletons. The V and J genes are TRBV10-3 and TRBJ1-2; D is unresolved. The source of this sequence is a man aged 18 to 29 who had mild COVID-19 (a few samples of this study predate the infection). Cell type and time point are not known. Sequenced material: PBMCs or a T cell subset sorted from them (not recorded which). In DNA, the CDR3 is TGTGCCATCAGTGAGGAAACAAACTATGGCTACACCTTC. Protein: CAISEETNYGYTF.